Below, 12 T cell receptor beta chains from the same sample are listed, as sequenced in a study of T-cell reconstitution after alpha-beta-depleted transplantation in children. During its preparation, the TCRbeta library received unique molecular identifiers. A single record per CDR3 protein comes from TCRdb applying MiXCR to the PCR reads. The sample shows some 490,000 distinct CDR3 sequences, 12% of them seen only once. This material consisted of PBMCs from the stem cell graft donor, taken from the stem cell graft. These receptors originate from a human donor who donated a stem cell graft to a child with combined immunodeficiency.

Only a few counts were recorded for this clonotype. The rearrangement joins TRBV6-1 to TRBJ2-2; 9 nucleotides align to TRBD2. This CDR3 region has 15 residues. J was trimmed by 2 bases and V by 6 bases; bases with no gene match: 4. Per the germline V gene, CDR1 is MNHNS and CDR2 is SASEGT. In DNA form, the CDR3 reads TGTGCCAGCAGACCACTAGCGGGCAACACCGGGGAGCTGTTTTTT. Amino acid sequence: CASRPLAGNTGELFF.

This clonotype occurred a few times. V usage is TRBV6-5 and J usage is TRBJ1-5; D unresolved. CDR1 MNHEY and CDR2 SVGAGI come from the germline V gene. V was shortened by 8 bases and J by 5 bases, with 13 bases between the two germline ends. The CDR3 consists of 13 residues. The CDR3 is CASFQRGYQPQHF. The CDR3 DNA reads TGTGCCAGCTTCCAGCGGGGATATCAGCCCCAGCATTTT.

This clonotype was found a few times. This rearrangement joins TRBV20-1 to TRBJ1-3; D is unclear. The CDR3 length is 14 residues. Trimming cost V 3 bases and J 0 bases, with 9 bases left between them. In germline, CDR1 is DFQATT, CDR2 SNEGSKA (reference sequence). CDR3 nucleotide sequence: TGCAGTGCTAGTTTTGAAAGCTCTGGAAACACCATATATTTT. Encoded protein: CSASFESSGNTIYF.

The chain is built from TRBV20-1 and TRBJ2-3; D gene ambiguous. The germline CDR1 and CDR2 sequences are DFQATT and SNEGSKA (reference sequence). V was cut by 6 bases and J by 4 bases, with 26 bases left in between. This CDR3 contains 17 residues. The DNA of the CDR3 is TGCAGTGCCAAGGACCCGGGCCCCCAAAAACCCCCAGATACGCAGTATTTT. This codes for CSAKDPGPQKPPDTQYF.

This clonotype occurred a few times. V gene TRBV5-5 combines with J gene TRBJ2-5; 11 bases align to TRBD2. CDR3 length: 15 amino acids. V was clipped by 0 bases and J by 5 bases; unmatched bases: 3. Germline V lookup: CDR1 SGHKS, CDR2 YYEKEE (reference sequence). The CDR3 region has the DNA TGTGCCAGCAGCTTGGAACTAGCGGGGGTGGAGACCCAGTACTTC. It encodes CASSLELAGVETQYF.

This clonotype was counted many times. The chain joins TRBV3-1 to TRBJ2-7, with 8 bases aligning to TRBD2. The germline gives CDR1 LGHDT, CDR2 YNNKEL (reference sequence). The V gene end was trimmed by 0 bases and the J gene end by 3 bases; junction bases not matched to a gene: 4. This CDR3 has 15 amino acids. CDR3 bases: TGTGCCAGCAGCCAAGATTTCAGCGGGAGCTACGAGCAGTACTTC. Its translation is CASSQDFSGSYEQYF.

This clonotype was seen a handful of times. In DNA, the CDR3 is TGTGCCAGCAGTTCACCCCTGAAGCGGGGCCGAGACAATGAGCAGTTCTTC. Translated: CASSSPLKRGRDNEQFF. The rearrangement joins TRBV6-2 or TRBV6-3 to TRBJ2-1, with TRBD2 matching 7 bases. V trimming: 4 bases; J trimming: 5 bases; junction bases outside the gene matches: 14. Per the germline V gene, CDR1 is MNHEY and CDR2 is SVGEGT. CDR3 length: 17 amino acids.

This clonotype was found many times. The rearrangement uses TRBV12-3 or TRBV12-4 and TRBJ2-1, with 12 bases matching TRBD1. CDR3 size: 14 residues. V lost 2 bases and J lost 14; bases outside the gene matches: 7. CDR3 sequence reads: CASSLSRDRGQEFF. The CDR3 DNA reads TGTGCCAGCAGTTTATCTAGGGACAGGGGGCAAGAGTTCTTC.

The CDR3 loop reads CASTSGTGEYDQYF. CDR3 in DNA: TGCGCCAGCACCTCCGGGACAGGGGAATACGACCAGTACTTC. This chain connects TRBV5-1 to TRBJ2-5, with TRBD1 matching 10 bases. The germline gives CDR1 SGHRS, CDR2 YFSETQ. This CDR3 is built from 14 residues. Unmatched junction bases numbered 12, after V lost 6 bases and J lost 10 bases. The variable domain in full, with the rest retrieved from reference TRBV5-1 and TRBJ2-5, is KAGVTQTPRYLIKTRGQQVTLSCSPISGHRSVSWYQQTPGQGLQFLFEYFSETQRNKGNFPGRFSGRQFSNSRSEMNVSTLELGDSALYLCASTSGTGEYDQYFGPGTRLLVL.

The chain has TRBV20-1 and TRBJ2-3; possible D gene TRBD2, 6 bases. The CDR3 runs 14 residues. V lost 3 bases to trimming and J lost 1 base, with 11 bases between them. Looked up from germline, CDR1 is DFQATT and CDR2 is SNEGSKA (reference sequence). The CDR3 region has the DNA TGCAGTGCTAGCCTGGGGGGAGGCACAGATACGCAGTATTTT. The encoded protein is CSASLGGGTDTQYF.

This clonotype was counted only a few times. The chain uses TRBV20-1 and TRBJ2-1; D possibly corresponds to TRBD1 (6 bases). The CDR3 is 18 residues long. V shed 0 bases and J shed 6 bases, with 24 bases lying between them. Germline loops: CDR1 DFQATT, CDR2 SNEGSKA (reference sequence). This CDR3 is CSARDLYQQGNVGNEQFF. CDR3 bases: TGCAGTGCTAGAGATCTCTACCAGCAGGGGAATGTTGGCAATGAGCAGTTCTTC.

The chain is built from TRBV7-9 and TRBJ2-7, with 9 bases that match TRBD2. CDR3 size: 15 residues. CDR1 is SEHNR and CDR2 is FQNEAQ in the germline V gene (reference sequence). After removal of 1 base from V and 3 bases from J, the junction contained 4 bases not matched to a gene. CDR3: CASSLGPSGIYEQYF. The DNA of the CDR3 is TGTGCCAGCAGCTTAGGACCTAGCGGGATCTACGAGCAGTACTTC.